This is a list of T cell receptor beta chains from one sample in a study of beta chain features in type 1 diabetes. Sequencing was performed with immunoSEQ multiplex PCR; in TCRdb, only in-frame clones are kept and a portion is missing. The sample includes fewer than 550,000 clones, approximately 10% of them seen just once. Sample: naive CD4+ T cells from blood. The source of these receptors is a woman between 18 and 29 years old in good health. Each CDR3 is given with its conserved first and last residue. A D gene is named only where the DNA matches it firmly. The size entry is marked missing in some rows and otherwise reads once, few, many or a size class.

abundance,j_gene,v_gene,d_gene,CDR3aa,CDR3nt
-,TRBJ2-7,TRBV7-9,-,CASSLVPDREATYEQYF,TGTGCCAGCAGCTTAGTGCCCGACAGGGAGGCCACCTACGAGCAGTACTTC
-,TRBJ2-7,TRBV9,-,CASSVETELQQYF,TGTGCCAGCAGCGTAGAGACAGAACTACAGCAGTACTTC
few,TRBJ2-7,TRBV29-1,-,CSVDSGGPYEQYF,TGCAGCGTTGATTCGGGCGGCCCCTACGAGCAGTACTTC
few,TRBJ2-7,TRBV7-6,-,CASSPGPGYEQYF,TGTGCCAGCAGCCCCGGGCCGGGGTACGAGCAGTACTTC
few,TRBJ2-5,TRBV25-1,-,CASSDWGGPETQYF,TGTGCCAGCAGTGATTGGGGGGGCCCAGAGACCCAGTACTTC
few,TRBJ2-3,TRBV4-1,-,CASSQGAPDTQYF,TGCGCCAGCAGCCAAGGAGCACCAGATACGCAGTATTTT
-,TRBJ1-3,TRBV15,-,CATGQYSGNTIYF,TGTGCCACCGGGCAATACTCTGGAAACACCATATATTTT
-,TRBJ2-4,TRBV5-6,TRBD1,CASSLPGQGLTKNIQYF,TGTGCCAGCAGCTTACCCGGACAGGGGTTAACCAAAAACATTCAGTACTTC
few,TRBJ1-1,TRBV7-9,-,CASSPGVQAMNTEAFF,TGTGCCAGCAGCCCAGGGGTGCAGGCCATGAACACTGAAGCTTTCTTT
few,TRBJ1-2,TRBV7-2,TRBD1,CASSIRDRGLGYGYTF,TGTGCCAGCAGCATCCGGGACAGGGGTCTCGGCTATGGCTACACCTTC
-,TRBJ1-1,TRBV20-1,-,CSAGFREEAFF,TGCAGTGCTGGTTTCAGGGAGGAAGCTTTCTTT
many,TRBJ2-7,TRBV9,-,CASSPTTGSYEQYF,TGTGCCAGCAGCCCGACGACTGGCTCCTACGAGCAGTACTTC
few,TRBJ2-7,TRBV14,-,CASSLGLSYEQYF,TGTGCCAGCAGCCTTGGACTATCCTACGAGCAGTACTTC
-,TRBJ2-5,TRBV28,-,CASSLGGFGRQETQYF,TGTGCCAGCAGTTTGGGTGGCTTCGGACGGCAAGAGACCCAGTACTTC
few,TRBJ2-1,TRBV7-8,-,CASTLESSYNEQFF,TGTGCCAGCACCTTAGAGAGCTCCTACAATGAGCAGTTCTTC
-,TRBJ1-4,TRBV29-1,TRBD1,CSVVGQGNEKLFF,TGCAGCGTTGTTGGACAGGGAAATGAAAAACTGTTTTTT
once,TRBJ2-4,TRBV27,-,CATARGTAKNIQYF,TGTGCCACCGCTAGGGGGACAGCCAAAAACATTCAGTACTTC
-,TRBJ2-6,TRBV5-1,-,CASSLDRTSSGANVLTF,TGCGCCAGCAGCTTGGACAGGACCAGCTCTGGGGCCAACGTCCTGACTTTC
few,TRBJ2-1,TRBV7-8,-,CASTPESRNEQFF,TGTGCCAGCACCCCAGAGAGCCGCAATGAGCAGTTCTTC
-,TRBJ1-2,TRBV9,-,CASSPGSVSHYGYTF,TGTGCCAGCAGCCCAGGATCAGTGTCTCACTATGGCTACACCTTC
few,TRBJ2-2,TRBV9,-,CASSVVPFVAGELFF,TGTGCCAGCAGCGTAGTCCCTTTCGTGGCCGGGGAGCTGTTTTTT
few,TRBJ2-6,TRBV7-9,-,CASSARNSAGANVLTF,TGTGCCAGCAGCGCGCGAAACAGCGCTGGGGCCAACGTCCTGACTTTC
few,TRBJ2-5,TRBV4-3,TRBD2,CASSPRGGLRETQYF,TGCGCCAGCAGCCCGCGGGGGGGCCTTCGAGAGACCCAGTACTTC
few,TRBJ1-6,TRBV10-3,-,CAISVAEVSPLHF,TGTGCCATCAGTGTAGCAGAGGTTTCACCCCTCCACTTT
few,TRBJ2-2,TRBV18,-,CASSQFAGELFF,TGTGCCAGCTCACAATTCGCCGGGGAGCTGTTTTTT
-,TRBJ1-5,TRBV4-1,-,CASSPRLGVQPQHF,TGCGCCAGCAGCCCTCGATTAGGGGTTCAGCCCCAGCATTTT
-,TRBJ2-5,TRBV14,-,CASSQGTSIQGRETQYF,TGTGCCAGCAGCCAAGGGACTTCGATCCAGGGACGGGAGACCCAGTACTTC
few,TRBJ2-5,TRBV20-1,-,CSAPSYGTQYF,TGCAGTGCCCCATCGTACGGTACCCAGTACTTC
few,TRBJ2-3,TRBV2,-,CASSGVQADTQYF,TGTGCCAGCAGTGGAGTCCAGGCAGATACGCAGTATTTT
few,TRBJ1-5,TRBV4-2,TRBD1,CASSLQGEGGQPQHF,TGTGCCAGCAGCCTACAGGGGGAGGGAGGTCAGCCCCAGCATTTT
few,TRBJ2-5,TRBV7-6,-,CASSLAHLHRETQYF,TGTGCCAGCAGCTTAGCCCACCTCCATAGGGAGACCCAGTACTTC
few,TRBJ1-2,TRBV15,TRBD1,CATSTRTGGDYGYTF,TGTGCCACCAGCACCCGGACAGGGGGCGACTATGGCTACACCTTC
-,TRBJ2-2,TRBV4-2,-,CASSQDGNTGELFF,TGTGCCAGCAGCCAAGATGGGAACACCGGGGAGCTGTTTTTT
-,TRBJ2-5,TRBV9,TRBD2,CASSVELAGGGETQYF,TGTGCCAGCAGCGTAGAACTAGCGGGGGGAGGCGAGACCCAGTACTTC
few,TRBJ1-3,TRBV7-9,-,CASSRGLRNTIYF,TGTGCCAGCAGCCGAGGGTTGAGAAACACCATATATTTT
few,TRBJ2-3,TRBV6-6,-,CASLSLTRGRDTQYF,TGTGCCAGTCTCTCTTTGACCCGCGGCCGGGATACGCAGTATTTT
-,TRBJ2-3,TRBV29-1,TRBD1,CSGGDRADTQYF,TGCAGCGGGGGGGACAGGGCAGATACGCAGTATTTT
few,TRBJ2-5,TRBV5-1,TRBD2,CASSLPNLAGGETQYF,TGCGCCAGCAGCCTCCCCAACCTAGCGGGGGGTGAGACCCAGTACTTC
-,TRBJ1-2,TRBV14,-,CASSQVENYGYTF,TGTGCCAGCAGCCAAGTGGAGAACTATGGCTACACCTTC
many,TRBJ1-5,TRBV29-1,-,CSVGHSNQPQHF,TGCAGCGTTGGGCATAGCAATCAGCCCCAGCATTTT
-,TRBJ2-1,TRBV19,TRBD2,CASSIGAGVNEQFF,TGTGCCAGTAGTATTGGGGCGGGAGTCAATGAGCAGTTCTTC
few,TRBJ2-1,TRBV29-1,TRBD1,CSVKGQGANEQFF,TGCAGCGTTAAAGGACAGGGGGCTAATGAGCAGTTCTTC
-,TRBJ2-1,TRBV20-1,-,CSGSLNEQFF,TGCAGTGGCAGCCTCAATGAGCAGTTCTTC
-,TRBJ2-5,TRBV2,-,CASSGQQETQYF,TGTGCCAGCAGTGGACAGCAAGAGACCCAGTACTTC
-,TRBJ2-1,TRBV25-1,-,CASTSQGFEQFF,TGTGCCAGCACTTCTCAGGGTTTTGAGCAGTTCTTC
-,TRBJ2-1,TRBV6-5,-,CASSPAYGGYNEQFF,TGTGCCAGCAGCCCAGCTTATGGGGGCTACAATGAGCAGTTCTTC
few,TRBJ2-7,TRBV4-2,-,CASSQGRDRDEQYF,TGTGCCAGCAGCCAAGGGCGGGATAGGGACGAGCAGTACTTC
-,TRBJ2-7,TRBV4-3,TRBD1,CASSQHKGQGAYEQYF,TGCGCCAGCAGCCAGCATAAGGGACAGGGGGCCTACGAGCAGTACTTC
few,TRBJ2-3,TRBV7-2,TRBD2,CASSKLAGVSTDTQYF,TGTGCCAGCAGCAAACTAGCGGGGGTGAGCACAGATACGCAGTATTTT
-,TRBJ1-4,TRBV19,-,CASGGRSGEKLFF,TGTGCCAGTGGAGGGCGTTCGGGCGAAAAACTGTTTTTT